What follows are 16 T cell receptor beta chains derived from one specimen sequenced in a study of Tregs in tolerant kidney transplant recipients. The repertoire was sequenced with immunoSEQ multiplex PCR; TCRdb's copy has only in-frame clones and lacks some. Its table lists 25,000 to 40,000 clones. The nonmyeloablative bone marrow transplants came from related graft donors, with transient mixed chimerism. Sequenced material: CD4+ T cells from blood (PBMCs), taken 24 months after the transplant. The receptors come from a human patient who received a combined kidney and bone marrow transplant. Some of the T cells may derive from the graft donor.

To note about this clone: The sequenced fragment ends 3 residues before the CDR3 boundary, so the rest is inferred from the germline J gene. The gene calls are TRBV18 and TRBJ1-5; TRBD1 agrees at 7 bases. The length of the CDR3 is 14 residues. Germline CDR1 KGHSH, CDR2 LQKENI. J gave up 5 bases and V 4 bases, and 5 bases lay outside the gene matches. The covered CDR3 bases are TGTGCCAGCTCACGAGACAGGGCAGATCAGCCC. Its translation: CASSRDRADQP. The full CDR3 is CASSRDRADQPQHF.

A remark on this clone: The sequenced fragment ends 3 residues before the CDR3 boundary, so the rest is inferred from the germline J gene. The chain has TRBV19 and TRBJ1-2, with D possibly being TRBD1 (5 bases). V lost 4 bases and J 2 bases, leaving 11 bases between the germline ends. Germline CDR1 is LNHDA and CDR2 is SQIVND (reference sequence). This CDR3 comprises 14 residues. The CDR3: CASSTSTENYGYTF. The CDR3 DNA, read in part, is TGTGCCAGTAGTACCTCGACAGAAAACTATGGC.

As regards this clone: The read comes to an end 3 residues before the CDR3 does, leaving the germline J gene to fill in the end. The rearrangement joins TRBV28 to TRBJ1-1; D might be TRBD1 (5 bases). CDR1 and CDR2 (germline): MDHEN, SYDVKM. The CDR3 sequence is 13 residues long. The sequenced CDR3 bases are TGTGCCAGCAGTCCCGATTTCGGGGGAGAT. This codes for CASSPDFGGD. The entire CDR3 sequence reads CASSPDFGGDAFF.

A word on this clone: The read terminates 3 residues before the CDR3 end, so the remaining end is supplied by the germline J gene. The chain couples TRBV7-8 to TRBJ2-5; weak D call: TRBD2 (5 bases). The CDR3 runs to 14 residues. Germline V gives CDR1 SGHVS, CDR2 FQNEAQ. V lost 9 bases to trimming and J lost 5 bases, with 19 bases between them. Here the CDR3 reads CASNLGLFPETQYF. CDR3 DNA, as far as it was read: TGTGCCAGTAACCTCGGACTTTTCCCCGAGACC.

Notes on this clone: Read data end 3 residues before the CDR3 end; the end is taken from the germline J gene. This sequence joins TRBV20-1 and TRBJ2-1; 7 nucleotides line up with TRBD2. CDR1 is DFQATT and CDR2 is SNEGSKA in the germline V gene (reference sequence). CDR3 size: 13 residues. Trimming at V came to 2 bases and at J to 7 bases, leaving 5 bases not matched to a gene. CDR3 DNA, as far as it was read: TGCAGTGCTAGATCCGGGACTACTAATGAG. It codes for CSARSGTTNE. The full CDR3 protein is CSARSGTTNEQFF.

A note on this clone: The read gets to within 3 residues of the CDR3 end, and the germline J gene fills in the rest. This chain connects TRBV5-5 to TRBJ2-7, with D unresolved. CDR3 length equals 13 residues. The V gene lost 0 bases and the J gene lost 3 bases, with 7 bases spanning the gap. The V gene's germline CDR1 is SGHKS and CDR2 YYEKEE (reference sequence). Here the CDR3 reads CASSLERLYEQYF. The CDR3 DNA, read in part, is TGTGCCAGCAGCTTGGAAAGGCTCTACGAG.

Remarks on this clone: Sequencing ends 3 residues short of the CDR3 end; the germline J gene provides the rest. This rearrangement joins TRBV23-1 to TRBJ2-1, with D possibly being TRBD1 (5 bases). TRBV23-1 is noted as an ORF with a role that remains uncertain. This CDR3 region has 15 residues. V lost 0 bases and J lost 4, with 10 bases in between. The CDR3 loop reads CASSQSAGSYNEQFF. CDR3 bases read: TGCGCCAGCAGTCAATCCGCAGGGTCGTACAATGAG.

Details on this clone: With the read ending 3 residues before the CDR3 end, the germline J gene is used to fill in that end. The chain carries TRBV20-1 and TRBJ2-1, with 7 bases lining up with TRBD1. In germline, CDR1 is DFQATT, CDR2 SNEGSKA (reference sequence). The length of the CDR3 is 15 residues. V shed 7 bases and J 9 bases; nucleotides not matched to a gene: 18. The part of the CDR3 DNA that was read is TGCAGTGGGGTGGGGGCCGGGACAGTCCCCAGTGAG. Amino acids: CSGVGAGTVPSE. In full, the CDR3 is CSGVGAGTVPSEQFF.

The CDR3 DNA, read in part, is TGTGCCAGCAGGGCAGAGGGCGAGGAAAAA. Its translation is CASRAEGEEK. The full CDR3 reads CASRAEGEEKLFF. The V gene is TRBV7-9, the J gene TRBJ1-4, with no clear D. The sequenced fragment ends 3 residues before the CDR3 boundary, so the rest is inferred from the germline J gene. Trimming shortened V by 6 bases and J by 8 bases, and 13 bases separated the two germline ends. This CDR3 is 13 amino acids long. Looked up from germline, CDR1 is SEHNR and CDR2 is FQNEAQ (reference sequence).

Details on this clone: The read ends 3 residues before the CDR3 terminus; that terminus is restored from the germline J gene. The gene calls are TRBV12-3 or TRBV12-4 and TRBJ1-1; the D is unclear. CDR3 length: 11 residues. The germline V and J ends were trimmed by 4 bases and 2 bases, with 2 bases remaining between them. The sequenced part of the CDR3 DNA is TGTGCCAGCAGTTCAAACACTGAA. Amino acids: CASSSNTE. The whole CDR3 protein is CASSSNTEAFF.

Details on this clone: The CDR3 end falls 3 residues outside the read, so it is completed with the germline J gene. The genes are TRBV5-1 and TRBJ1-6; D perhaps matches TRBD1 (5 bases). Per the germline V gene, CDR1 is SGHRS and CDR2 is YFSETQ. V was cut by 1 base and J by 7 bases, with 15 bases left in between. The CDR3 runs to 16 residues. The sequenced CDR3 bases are TGCGCCAGCAGCTTGAGTGGAGCGGGGGGGAATTCACCC. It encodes CASSLSGAGGNSP. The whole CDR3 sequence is CASSLSGAGGNSPLHF.

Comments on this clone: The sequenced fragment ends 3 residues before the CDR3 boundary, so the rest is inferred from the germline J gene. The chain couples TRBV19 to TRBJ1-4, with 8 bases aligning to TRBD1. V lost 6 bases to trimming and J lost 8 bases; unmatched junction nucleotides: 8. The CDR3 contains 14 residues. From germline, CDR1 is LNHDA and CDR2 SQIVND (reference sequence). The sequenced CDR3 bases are TGTGCCAGTAGCCAAGGACAGGGATACGAAAAA. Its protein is CASSQGQGYEK. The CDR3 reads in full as CASSQGQGYEKLFF.

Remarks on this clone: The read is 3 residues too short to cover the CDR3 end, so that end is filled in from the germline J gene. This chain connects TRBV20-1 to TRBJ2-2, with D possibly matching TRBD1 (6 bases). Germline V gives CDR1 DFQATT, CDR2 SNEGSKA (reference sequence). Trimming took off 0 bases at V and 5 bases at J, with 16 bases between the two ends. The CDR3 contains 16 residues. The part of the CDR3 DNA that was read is TGCAGTGCTAGAGATGATGGATTGGGGGCTACCGGGGAG. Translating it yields CSARDDGLGATGE. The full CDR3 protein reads CSARDDGLGATGELFF.

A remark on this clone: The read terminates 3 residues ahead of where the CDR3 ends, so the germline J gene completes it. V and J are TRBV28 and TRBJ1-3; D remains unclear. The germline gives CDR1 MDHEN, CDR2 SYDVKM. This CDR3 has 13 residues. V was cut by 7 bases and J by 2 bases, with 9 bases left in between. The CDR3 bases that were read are TGTGCCAGCACCTCATCGGCTGGAAACACC. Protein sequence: CASTSSAGNT. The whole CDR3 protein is CASTSSAGNTIYF.

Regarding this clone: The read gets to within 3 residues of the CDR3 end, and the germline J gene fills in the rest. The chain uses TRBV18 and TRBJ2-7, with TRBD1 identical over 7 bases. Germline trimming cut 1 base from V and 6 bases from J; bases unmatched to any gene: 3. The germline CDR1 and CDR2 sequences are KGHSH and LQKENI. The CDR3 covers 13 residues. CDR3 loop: CASSPRGGSEQYF. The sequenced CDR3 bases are TGTGCCAGCTCACCACGAGGGGGCAGCGAG.

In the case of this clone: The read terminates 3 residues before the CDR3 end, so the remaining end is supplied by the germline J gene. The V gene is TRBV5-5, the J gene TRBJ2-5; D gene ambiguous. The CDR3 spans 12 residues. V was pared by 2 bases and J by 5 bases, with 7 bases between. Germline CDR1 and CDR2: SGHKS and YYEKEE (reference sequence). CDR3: CASSLLLETQYF. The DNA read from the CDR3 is TGTGCCAGCAGCTTACTGTTGGAGACC.